The source of this T cell receptor (beta chain) is a study of blood T cell repertoires in COVID-19. Study-level information: The study drew acute and convalescent COVID-19 samples from the United States, Italy and Spain. Sources were T cells, B-cell-depleted T cells, or PBMCs; the material itself was cDNA or gDNA.

Source study methods: Reference gene primer amplification gave nucleated cell count estimates. The data were produced by immunoSEQ multiplex PCR, yet TCRdb's version contains in-frame clones alone and is incomplete. V, J and clone size are those of that table, while D and trimming were read from the DNA. The data contain under 95,000 clones, about nine tenths of them seen just once; the ten biggest clones take up roughly 2.6%. Patients of the Seattle cohort, enrolled during active infection, were followed longitudinally. Germline V gives CDR1 SQVTM, CDR2 ANQGSEA. CDR3 length: 15 amino acids. Germline trimming cut 6 bases from V and 7 bases from J; bases unmatched to any gene: 16.

The receptor was isolated from a man in his fifties with COVID-19, enrolled during active disease. V is TRBV29-1 and J is TRBJ2-7; 9 bases agree with TRBD2. The source material was peripheral blood. The CDR3 sequence is CSVETGTSPTGEQYF. CDR3 nucleotide sequence: TGCAGCGTCGAGACCGGGACTAGCCCTACTGGGGAGCAGTACTTC.